This T cell receptor beta chain was captured by sequencing in a study of regulatory T cells in long-lasting Graves disease. In the study overall: Patients newly diagnosed with Graves' had been on antithyroid drugs for under 3 months.

Time point reported: newly diagnosed GD, antithyroid drugs for less than 3 months. Generation of the TCR library employed RNA extracted from PBMCs. Construction of TCR beta libraries relied on iRepertoire HTBI primers and on Arm-PCR targeting CDR3 regions. TCRdb analysed the multiplex PCR reads with MiXCR anew, one entry per CDR3 protein. The data show about 540,000 distinct CDR3 sequences, roughly 14% seen once. This clonotype was seen at least ten times. Germline lookup yields CDR1 MNHEY and CDR2 SVGEGT. The CDR3 is 15 residues long. The ends lost 8 bases at V and 4 bases at J; junction bases unmatched: 10. The same specimen was also included in a second study, on T cells in Graves' hyperthyroidism and ophthalmopathy. That paper states: The study defined stable Graves' hyperthyroidism as no ophthalmopathy progression within 18 months.

The origin of this receptor is a man between 25 and 39 years old with Graves disease. Sequenced material: peripheral blood mononuclear cells (PBMCs), taken at new diagnosis, from a patient treated with antithyroid drugs. The rearrangement joins TRBV6-2 or TRBV6-3 to TRBJ1-5; 8 nucleotides align to TRBD1. The CDR3 here is CASVVLGQGNQPQHF. The CDR3 DNA sequence: TGTGCCAGCGTAGTTCTAGGACAGGGTAATCAGCCCCAGCATTTT.